This is a list of T cell receptor beta chains from one sample in a study of T cells in Graves' hyperthyroidism and ophthalmopathy. TCRdb itself ran the multiplex PCR reads through MiXCR, one entry per CDR3 protein. Here the sample spans about 400,000 distinct CDR3 sequences, 15% being singletons. The sequenced material came from blood. The receptor source for this set is a woman in her 30s with Graves' hyperthyroidism. Both conserved end residues are part of each CDR3. Each record gives: J gene, D gene, V gene, clone size, CDR3 protein. A D gene is named only where the DNA matches it firmly. Clone sizes are given selectively: once, few, many, or a class where the clone is expanded.

TRBJ2-7	TRBD1	TRBV10-2	NA	CASSDPRQGHEQYF
TRBJ2-7	NA	TRBV4-1	many	CASSRGPGRPYEQYF
TRBJ2-7	TRBD2	TRBV27	many	CASSLPGLVDEQYF
TRBJ2-7	NA	TRBV24-1	NA	CATSDSRSPYEQYF
TRBJ1-1	NA	TRBV4-1	many	CASSQGTVTEAFF
TRBJ2-1	NA	TRBV10-3	many	CAITEDSLYNEQFF
TRBJ2-3	TRBD2	TRBV5-1	NA	CASSLLAGDTDTQYF
TRBJ2-7	NA	TRBV9	NA	CASSVAGDYEQYF
TRBJ2-2	NA	TRBV7-2	NA	CASDLGVGMTGELFF
TRBJ2-3	NA	TRBV9	NA	CASSVGSRAGGTDTQYF
TRBJ1-1	NA	TRBV4-2	many	CASSQEGRVETEAFF
TRBJ2-5	TRBD2	TRBV28	many	CASTLLAAKETQYF
TRBJ2-1	NA	TRBV7-3	NA	CASRASHSSVEQFF
TRBJ2-3	TRBD2	TRBV6-1	many	CASSESAGGPDTQYF
TRBJ1-1	NA	TRBV20-1	many	CSARKTGRFTEAFF
TRBJ2-7	TRBD2	TRBV7-2	NA	CASSSRLAVTYEQYF
TRBJ2-7	NA	TRBV11-2	many	CASSGLARGGPYEQYF
TRBJ2-1	TRBD2	TRBV7-9	NA	CASSFPAGGNEQFF
TRBJ1-2	NA	TRBV7-9	NA	CASSLEGVGYTF
TRBJ1-2	TRBD1	TRBV6-5	many	CASSYLDRGLGYTF
TRBJ2-5	NA	TRBV7-9	NA	CASRNKAPVTQYF
TRBJ2-5	NA	TRBV30	many	CAWSVKGMETQYF
TRBJ1-2	NA	TRBV28	many	CASTISENYGYTF
TRBJ2-3	NA	TRBV5-8	NA	CASSLVPGTDTQYF
TRBJ2-1	NA	TRBV19	NA	CASSTRGQGSNNEQFF
TRBJ2-7	TRBD2	TRBV6-1	many	CASSESLAGVYEQYF
TRBJ1-5	NA	TRBV30	once	CAYQGHPNQPQHF
TRBJ2-7	NA	TRBV28	many	CASRAGGARLDEQYF
TRBJ2-5	NA	TRBV6-5	NA	CASSQTSRGSETQYF
TRBJ2-3	NA	TRBV20-1	many	CSARDRRRVDTQYF
TRBJ2-1	TRBD2	TRBV19	many	CASNSGSGAYNEQFF
TRBJ2-1	TRBD2	TRBV11-2	many	CASSLVGGDLPNEQFF
TRBJ2-6	NA	TRBV15	NA	CATSRDGSSGANVLTF
TRBJ1-1	TRBD1	TRBV7-7	many	CASSRDRDAEAFF
TRBJ2-2	NA	TRBV3-1	few	CASSLGAARTGELFF
TRBJ2-1	TRBD2	TRBV7-2	many	CASSYLAGEQFF
TRBJ1-1	NA	TRBV11-2	many	CASSLYGNTEAFF
TRBJ2-1	TRBD2	TRBV18	many	CASSPRDSGGNEQFF
TRBJ2-5	TRBD1	TRBV5-5	few	CASSVPGTGVRETQYF
TRBJ2-1	NA	TRBV30	few	CAWSSGRWGSDNEQFF
TRBJ1-1	TRBD1	TRBV6-1	few	CATNDRVNTEAFF